This T cell receptor (beta chain) comes out of a study of glioma-infiltrating T cells. From germline, CDR1 is SQVTM and CDR2 ANQGSEA. V shed 3 bases and J 0 bases; nucleotides not matched to a gene: 5. The CDR3 contains 14 residues. The iRepertoire nested amplicon-rescue multiplex PCR amplified TCR alpha and beta CDR3s from RNA. One-step reverse transcription and amplification started from approximately 100-400 ng of tissue mRNA or PBMC total RNA. A single record per CDR3 protein comes from TCRdb applying MiXCR to the multiplex PCR reads. The table includes 100,000 to 150,000 distinct CDR3 sequences, roughly 24% detected once. This clonotype was counted ten times or more. Its specificity is not known. Whole-study results and caveats: Gliomas, especially low-grade, showed above-expected tissue-blood divergence; non-neoplastic patients showed below. CDR3 overlap between tissue and blood was very small.

Source material: glioma tissue, nonneoplastic brain tissue, or PBMCs (not recorded which). The J gene is TRBJ2-7, the V gene TRBV29-1; the match to TRBD2 covers 7 bases. The source of this sequence is a human donor with low-grade glioma or glioblastoma, undergoing nonglioma brain surgery, or in good health (not recorded which). The DNA for the CDR3 is TGCAGCGTTGAGGGAGGGCAAAGCTCCTACGAGCAGTACTTC. Its protein is CSVEGGQSSYEQYF.